A selection of T cell receptor beta chains follows, all from one sample in a study of Ad26.COV2.S vaccination and SARS-CoV-2 variants. Clones were read by immunoSEQ multiplex PCR, and TCRdb kept only the in-frame ones, dropping some. Of some 460,000 clones in the sample, roughly nine tenths were seen once. The source was peripheral blood, collected in a trial of Ad26.COV2.S vaccine versus placebo. The receptors originated from a person aged 18-60 years who received the Ad26.COV2.S COVID-19 vaccine or a placebo. The CDR3 runs from the conserved cysteine through the conserved F or W. D genes are given only for firm matches. Only some rows state a clone size, as once, few, many or a class for expanded clones.

V,J,size,D,DNA,CDR3
TRBV6-6,TRBJ2-5,.,TRBD2,TGTGCCAGCAGTCAGCGACTAGCGGAGACCCAGTACTTC,CASSQRLAETQYF
TRBV5-1,TRBJ1-1,.,.,TGCGCCAGCAGCTGGACGACAGGAGAAGCTTTCTTT,CASSWTTGEAFF
TRBV6-2/TRBV6-3,TRBJ1-3,.,.,TGTGCCAGCAGTTACTTGTCGGCAGCCTCTGGAAACACCATATATTTT,CASSYLSAASGNTIYF
TRBV28,TRBJ1-2,.,.,TGTGCCAGCAGGGAGGGTACGCGGTATGGCTACACCTTC,CASREGTRYGYTF
TRBV18,TRBJ2-7,.,TRBD2,TGTGCCAGCTCACCACCGCCGGGAGGGATTAACGAGCAGTACTTC,CASSPPPGGINEQYF
TRBV6-2/TRBV6-3,TRBJ2-2,.,.,TGTGCCAGCAGTTACCGACCGCCTGGGGAGCTGTTTTTT,CASSYRPPGELFF
TRBV28,TRBJ2-3,once,.,TGTGCCAGCAGTTTACCCGGGGCTGGCACAGATACGCAGTATTTT,CASSLPGAGTDTQYF
TRBV21-1,TRBJ2-7,.,.,TGTGCCAGCAAAGTGTCACAGGGTCGCTACGAGCAGTACTTC,CASKVSQGRYEQYF
TRBV10-1,TRBJ1-1,once,.,TGCGCCAGCAGTGATTCAGGGGAAGCTTTCTTT,CASSDSGEAFF
TRBV6-6,TRBJ2-7,.,TRBD1,TGTGCCAGCAGTCGAACCCCGGGACAGGGCTCCTACGAGCAGTACTTC,CASSRTPGQGSYEQYF
TRBV5-5,TRBJ1-1,.,TRBD1,TGTGCCAGCAGCTTTGCGGGGACAGGGGTTTTTGAAGCTTTCTTT,CASSFAGTGVFEAFF
TRBV5-4,TRBJ2-3,.,.,TGTGCCAGCAGCCCGGCGGGTAGTGGCACAGATACGCAGTATTTT,CASSPAGSGTDTQYF
TRBV2,TRBJ2-5,.,.,TGTGCCAGCAGCCGCAGGACCACTTCTCAAGAGACCCAGTACTTC,CASSRRTTSQETQYF
TRBV20-1,TRBJ1-1,once,TRBD1,TGCAGTGCTAGTAAGACAGGGCGGAGCACTGAAGCTTTCTTT,CSASKTGRSTEAFF
TRBV6-1,TRBJ1-3,once,.,TGTGCCAGCAGTGAAGCTAGCTCTGGAAACACCATATATTTT,CASSEASSGNTIYF
TRBV6-6,TRBJ1-2,.,.,TGTGCCAGCAGAACAGAAAACTATGGCTACACCTTC,CASRTENYGYTF
TRBV20-1,TRBJ1-2,.,.,TGCAGTGCCAGAAAGTTGTTTAGCTACACCTTC,CSARKLFSYTF
TRBV5-8,TRBJ2-7,.,.,TGTGCCAGCAGCGCGACTACAGTCTCCGGAAGGTCCTACGAGCAGTACTTC,CASSATTVSGRSYEQYF
TRBV27,TRBJ2-6,.,.,TGTGCCAGCAGTTCCCCAAGCTCTGGGGCCAACGTCCTGACTTTC,CASSSPSSGANVLTF
TRBV6-6,TRBJ2-7,.,.,TGTGCCATCCAAGTGGGGGGATCGGACTCCTACGAGCAGTACTTC,CAIQVGGSDSYEQYF
TRBV28,TRBJ1-5,.,.,TGTGCCAGCGAACCAGCGGCAGGGAATCAGCCCCAGCATTTT,CASEPAAGNQPQHF
TRBV19,TRBJ2-6,.,.,TGTGCCAGTAGATCGGACAGATCCTCTGGGGCCAACGTCCTGACTTTC,CASRSDRSSGANVLTF
TRBV7-2,TRBJ1-1,.,TRBD1,TGTGCCAGCAGCTCCAGGACAGGCTATAAAGCTTTCTTT,CASSSRTGYKAFF
TRBV7-9,TRBJ2-7,.,TRBD1,TGTGCCAGCAGCTTAGACGGTCGACAGGGTTTCAACGAGCAGTACTTC,CASSLDGRQGFNEQYF
TRBV2,TRBJ1-1,.,.,TGTGCCACTACGTCAGTAGAGAACACTGAAGCTTTCTTT,CATTSVENTEAFF
TRBV6-2/TRBV6-3,TRBJ1-1,.,.,TGTGCCAGCAGTTACCGGGGGATGGGCACTGAAGCTTTCTTT,CASSYRGMGTEAFF
TRBV5-1,TRBJ1-4,.,.,TGCGCCAGCAGACGGTCGGCAACTAATGAAAAACTGTTTTTT,CASRRSATNEKLFF
TRBV7-3,TRBJ2-3,.,TRBD2,TGTGCCAGCAGCCAGGGACTAGCGGGAACAGATACGCAGTATTTT,CASSQGLAGTDTQYF
TRBV29-1,TRBJ1-3,.,.,TGCAGCGTTGTATTGGCTGGACTCCTCTCTGGAAACACCATATATTTT,CSVVLAGLLSGNTIYF
TRBV12-3/TRBV12-4,TRBJ2-7,.,.,TGTGCCAGCAGTTTGGTCGGGGTCGGCGAGCAGTACTTC,CASSLVGVGEQYF
TRBV11-2,TRBJ2-5,.,.,TGTGCCAGCAGCTTAAACGAAAAAGAGACCCAGTACTTC,CASSLNEKETQYF
TRBV12-5,TRBJ1-4,once,TRBD1,TGTGCTAGTGGTTGGGGACAGGGGGAGGATGAAAAACTGTTTTTT,CASGWGQGEDEKLFF
TRBV5-4,TRBJ2-2,.,TRBD1,TGTGCCAGCAGCCCGACAGGGTTAGACGGGGAGCTGTTTTTT,CASSPTGLDGELFF
TRBV19,TRBJ1-5,.,TRBD1,TGTGCCAGTAGTAGGGGGGACAGTAGCAATCAGCCCCAGCATTTT,CASSRGDSSNQPQHF
TRBV9,TRBJ2-7,.,TRBD2,TGTGCCAGCAGCTCCAGCGGTAGCGGGACACCTTACGAGCAGTACTTC,CASSSSGSGTPYEQYF
TRBV30,TRBJ2-1,.,TRBD2,TGTGCCTGGAGATGGGGAGGGACCTACAATGAGCAGTTCTTC,CAWRWGGTYNEQFF
TRBV18,TRBJ2-2,.,TRBD2,TGTGCCAGCTCCCCGATAGCGGGAGCGAACACCGGGGAGCTGTTTTTT,CASSPIAGANTGELFF
TRBV2,TRBJ1-5,.,TRBD1,TGTGCCAGCAGTCAAACTACAGGGGGAAGTCAGCCCCAGCATTTT,CASSQTTGGSQPQHF
TRBV4-1,TRBJ1-5,.,.,TGCGCCAGCAGCCAAGTTAGTCCAGGCAATCAGCCCCAGCATTTT,CASSQVSPGNQPQHF
TRBV20-1,TRBJ1-2,.,.,TGCAGTGCTAGTTCGGGGATGGGCGAACGGGGCTACACCTTC,CSASSGMGERGYTF
TRBV5-1,TRBJ1-6,.,TRBD1,TGCGCCAGCAGCCGCGGGACAGGGCTTAATTCACCCCTCCACTTT,CASSRGTGLNSPLHF
TRBV9,TRBJ1-4,.,.,TGTGCCAGCAGCGTAGGCCTTAATGAAAAACTGTTTTTT,CASSVGLNEKLFF
TRBV7-8,TRBJ2-3,.,TRBD2,TGTGCCAGCAGCTTCACCACCGGACTAGCGGGACTCACAGATACGCAGTATTTT,CASSFTTGLAGLTDTQYF
TRBV5-5,TRBJ2-7,.,TRBD2,TGTGCCAGCAGCTGGGGGACTAGCGGGAGGGCAGGGGAGCAGTACTTC,CASSWGTSGRAGEQYF
TRBV6-5,TRBJ2-7,.,.,TGTGCCAGCAGGGGGCTAGCCAACTCCTACGAGCAGTACTTC,CASRGLANSYEQYF
TRBV6-6,TRBJ2-7,.,TRBD1,TGTGCCAGCAGTTATGGGACAGGGGGCAACAACGAGCAGTACTTC,CASSYGTGGNNEQYF
TRBV5-1,TRBJ2-3,.,TRBD2,TGCGCCAGCAGCTGGGGGGGATTCACAGATACGCAGTATTTT,CASSWGGFTDTQYF
TRBV5-4,TRBJ2-1,once,.,TGTGCCAGCAGCCAAATCCTAGCGGACAGCTCCTACAATGAGCAGTTCTTC,CASSQILADSSYNEQFF
TRBV18,TRBJ2-5,.,.,TGTGCCAGCTCACCACCGTCGGCAGGGAAACAGACCCAGTACTTC,CASSPPSAGKQTQYF
TRBV12-3/TRBV12-4,TRBJ1-1,once,.,TGTGCCAGCAGTTGGACGCTGAACACTGAAGCTTTCTTT,CASSWTLNTEAFF
TRBV6-5,TRBJ1-6,.,TRBD1,TGTGCCAGCAGTTACTCAAGAGGGACAGGGAATTCACCCCTCCACTTT,CASSYSRGTGNSPLHF
TRBV4-1,TRBJ2-5,.,TRBD2,TGCGCCAGCAGCCAAGATGGGACTAGCGGGAGTGGGGCCCGAGAGACCCAGTACTTC,CASSQDGTSGSGARETQYF
TRBV7-9,TRBJ2-2,.,TRBD2,TGTGCCAGCAGTCTCACTAGCGGGAGAACCGGGGAGCTGTTTTTT,CASSLTSGRTGELFF